The 10 T cell receptor beta chains below were found in one sample sequenced in a study of regulatory T cells in long-lasting Graves disease (dated by TCRdb to about 2021). What the time point label conveys for this sample: persistent/refractory GD, antithyroid drugs over 5 years with positive TRAb. RNA was extracted from PBMCs in TRIzol for both TCR sequencing and RNA sequencing. Library prep was done by multiplex PCR. TCRdb names Illumina HiSeq 4000 as the instrument used. TCR beta libraries were built with iRepertoire HTBI primers and Arm-PCR amplification of CDR3 regions. The public reads were run again by TCRdb, first through fastp at Q25 and then through MiXCR, and only productive beta chains were kept. When rows share a CDR3 protein, they turn into one entry using the most common DNA and genes. The sample table contains around 460,000 distinct CDR3 sequences; only one count was recorded for less than 25% of them. The top ten hold 13% of the sample.

The sequencing used peripheral blood mononuclear cells (PBMCs), collected when the disease was refractory, from a patient treated with antithyroid drugs. The receptors shown here come from a female donor with Graves disease.

This clonotype appeared many times. The V call is TRBV28, the J call TRBJ2-7, with D maybe TRBD1 (5 bases). Looked up from germline, CDR1 is MDHEN and CDR2 is SYDVKM. The CDR3 has 12 amino acids. The V end lost 8 bases, the J end lost 3 bases, and 11 bases lay between the germline ends. The CDR3 DNA reads as TGTGCCAGCCAGGGCCGCCTCTACGAGCAGTACTTC. It yields the protein CASQGRLYEQYF.

This clonotype was observed a few times. The chain carries TRBV4-1 and TRBJ2-2; a weak D match, TRBD2 (5 bases). The CDR3 sequence is 15 residues long. The V gene lost 5 bases and the J gene lost 0 bases, with 10 bases spanning the gap. CDR1 is MGHRA and CDR2 is YSYEKL in the germline V gene. In nucleotides, the CDR3 is TGCGCCAGCAGCGATTCCGGGACGAACACCGGGGAGCTGTTTTTT. It yields the protein CASSDSGTNTGELFF.

V is TRBV7-6 and J is TRBJ2-3; no clear D gene. Deletions cut 4 bases from V and 5 bases from J, with 13 bases between. The CDR3 loop spans 14 amino acids. CDR1 is SGHVS and CDR2 is FNYEAQ in the germline V gene. In nucleotides, the CDR3 is TGTGCCAGCAGCTCTATCGAAGAGATAGATACGCAGTATTTT. Translating it yields CASSSIEEIDTQYF. Full variable domain (missing parts from reference TRBV7-6 and TRBJ2-3): GAGVSQSPRYKVTKRGQDVALRCDPISGHVSLYWYRQALGQGPEFLTYFNYEAQQDKSGLPNDRFSAERPEGSISTLTIQRTEQRDSAMYRCASSSIEEIDTQYFGPGTRLTVL.

This chain connects TRBV19 to TRBJ2-7; 7 nucleotides agree with TRBD1. Germline lookup yields CDR1 LNHDA and CDR2 SQIVND (reference sequence). V gave up 5 bases and J gave up 6 bases; unmatched junction bases: 10. This CDR3 comprises 14 residues. The CDR3 DNA is TGTGCCAGTAGTCTCCAAGACAGGGAAGGCGAGCAGTACTTC. Translation: CASSLQDREGEQYF.

V is TRBV4-1 and J is TRBJ2-7, with TRBD1 as a possible D gene (6 bases). V was clipped by 2 bases and J by 3 bases, with 14 bases between them. Germline V CDR1 and CDR2: MGHRA, YSYEKL. The CDR3 loop spans 15 amino acids. The CDR3 nucleotides read TGCGCCAGCAGCCAACCCCAAACAGGGCTCTACGAGCAGTACTTC. This sequence encodes CASSQPQTGLYEQYF.

The chain links TRBV7-3 to TRBJ2-7, with D maybe TRBD2 (7 bases). The germline CDR1 and CDR2 sequences are SGHTA and FQGTGA. The CDR3 is 14 residues long. V lost 5 bases and J 10 bases, leaving 21 bases between the germline ends. CDR3 residues: CASSPQGGGAVQYF. In DNA, the CDR3 is TGTGCCAGCAGCCCCCAAGGGGGGGGGGCAGTCCAGTACTTC. Combining the CDR3 with reference TRBV7-3 and TRBJ2-7 gives the whole variable domain GAGVSQTPSNKVTEKGKYVELRCDPISGHTALYWYRQSLGQGPEFLIYFQGTGAADDSGLPNDRFFAVRPEGSVSTLKIQRTERGDSAVYLCASSPQGGGAVQYFGPGTRLTVT.

This clonotype was recorded at least ten times. This chain links TRBV7-2 with TRBJ2-5, with 7 bases fitting TRBD2. V shed 4 bases and J 0 bases; nucleotides not matched to a gene: 14. CDR1 is SGHTA, CDR2 FQGNSA, per germline. This CDR3 is built from 18 residues. The CDR3 loop reads CASSSIGGTSVYQETQYF. The CDR3 DNA follows: TGTGCCAGCAGCTCAATAGGCGGCACTAGCGTGTACCAAGAGACCCAGTACTTC.

The chain links TRBV30 to TRBJ1-2, with 10 bases identical to TRBD1. The CDR3 is 17 residues long. Per the germline V gene, CDR1 is GTSNPN and CDR2 is SVGIG (reference sequence). The trim removed 1 base at V and 5 bases at J, leaving 13 bases unmatched. The CDR3 DNA reads as TGTGCCTGGAGTGACTTGAGACAGGGGGCTTCGACTTATGGCTACACCTTC. Its translation: CAWSDLRQGASTYGYTF.

The sample holds many counts of this clonotype. The chain couples TRBV27 to TRBJ1-5; a possible D gene is TRBD1 (6 bases). Germline values: CDR1 MNHEY, CDR2 SMNVEV (reference sequence). The V end was cut by 4 bases, the J end by 4 bases, with 11 bases between. This CDR3 has 14 amino acids. CDR3 sequence reads: CASSSGVWNQPQHF. The CDR3, as DNA: TGTGCCAGCAGTTCAGGGGTTTGGAATCAGCCCCAGCATTTT.

This chain connects TRBV7-2 to TRBJ2-5; maybe TRBD1 (6 bases). CDR3 length: 17 amino acids. V gave up 5 bases and J gave up 4 bases, with 23 bases separating them. In germline, CDR1 is SGHTA, CDR2 FQGNSA. The CDR3 DNA reads TGTGCCAGCAGCCCCTTCCCCAGGGGCAGGAGCGGAGAGACCCAGTACTTC. Translation gives CASSPFPRGRSGETQYF.